This TCR beta chain was sequenced during a study of control samples from healthy donors and cancer patients. Repertoires were generated with immunoSEQ multiplex PCR, while TCRdb's copy carries only in-frame clones and drops some. The table lists 150,000 or so clones, nearly 95% of them singletons, with 2% to 2.5% in the top ten. The CDR3 runs 12 residues. Trimming took off 7 bases at V and 7 bases at J, with 14 bases between the two ends. In germline, CDR1 is LGHDT, CDR2 YNNKEL (reference sequence). The chain carries TRBV3-1 (or the pseudogene TRBV3-2) and TRBJ2-7; D possibly corresponds to TRBD2 (6 bases). The specimen sequenced was blood. The TCR was taken from a middle-aged man in good health. CDR3 amino acids: CASKTAGREQYF. In nucleotides, the CDR3 is TGTGCCAGCAAAACTGCGGGAAGGGAGCAGTACTTC.